What follows is one T cell receptor (beta chain) and its context. With only one base between it and a far larger clone, this is likely a read error. Germline CDR1 and CDR2: MRHNA and SNTAGT. CDR3 length equals 17 residues. The J segment lost 0 bases and the V segment lost 6 bases, leaving 12 bases of the junction unmatched. This specimen comes from a study of prognosis after radiotherapy for stage I lung cancer. The study amplified the TCR beta CDR3 region from genomic DNA. This amplification was carried out by two rounds of multiplex PCR. First-round PCR amplification was performed with primers specific to each TRBV and TRBJ gene. For its second round, the PCR relied on universal primers. TCRdb re-called the multiplex PCR reads with MiXCR, one entry per CDR3 protein. Of around 17,000 distinct CDR3 sequences listed, approximately 30% are singletons.

The chain joins TRBV6-4 to TRBJ1-1, with 8 nucleotides matching TRBD1. The sequence came from a donor over 45 with non-small cell lung cancer. The sample here was PBMCs, taken before or after stereotactic body radiation therapy (not recorded which). The CDR3 sequence: CASSPNDRGPMNTEAFF. Written as DNA, the CDR3 is TGTGCCAGCAGCCCTAATGACAGGGGCCCTATGAACACTGAAGCTTTCTTT.